The 14 T cell receptor beta chains in this list originate from one sample, sequenced in a study of blood T cell repertoires in COVID-19. The repertoire was sequenced with immunoSEQ multiplex PCR; TCRdb's copy has only in-frame clones and lacks some. The sample holds about 320,000 clones; 80% to 90% are singletons and the top ten take 8% to 13%. Sequencing was carried out using PBMCs or T cells enriched from blood (not recorded which). Every receptor here comes from a woman between 18 and 30 years old who had recovered from COVID-19.

This rearrangement joins TRBV27 to TRBJ1-1; D is perhaps TRBD1 (6 bases). The ends were cut back, 6 bases at V and 1 base at J, with 9 bases in the middle. CDR3 size: 13 residues. CDR1 is MNHEY, CDR2 SMNVEV, per germline (reference sequence). The CDR3 nucleotides read TGTGCCAGCAGGTCCAGGGGGAACACTGAAGCTTTCTTT. As protein: CASRSRGNTEAFF.

CDR3 DNA: TGTGCCTGGAGTGCTCCCACCTGGACTGATTACGAGCAGTACTTC. The encoded protein is CAWSAPTWTDYEQYF. The chain joins TRBV30 to TRBJ2-7; possible D gene TRBD2, 5 bases. V lost 1 base and J 4 bases, leaving 17 bases between the germline ends. Germline lookup yields CDR1 GTSNPN and CDR2 SVGIG (reference sequence). This CDR3 is built from 15 residues. Full variable domain (outside the CDR3, taken from reference TRBV30 and TRBJ2-7): SQTIHQWPATLVQPVGSPLSLECTVEGTSNPNLYWYRQAAGRGLQLLFYSVGIGQISSEVPQNLSASRPQDRQFILSSKKLLLSDSGFYLCAWSAPTWTDYEQYFGPGTRLTVT.

This chain joins TRBV10-2 and TRBJ1-2; TRBD1 matches at 8 bases. The germline V gene has CDR1 WSHSY and CDR2 SAAADI. This CDR3 has 13 amino acids. The V and J ends lost 11 bases and 3 bases, in that order; junction bases with no gene match: 8. This CDR3 is CAGGGTGYYGYTF. CDR3 nucleotides: TGCGCCGGGGGCGGGACAGGCTACTATGGCTACACCTTC.

The CDR3 DNA is TGCGCCAGCAAGGACAGCTTGAACACCGGGGAGCTGTTTTTT. Protein product: CASKDSLNTGELFF. This chain links TRBV10-1 with TRBJ2-2, with D possibly being TRBD1 (6 bases). This CDR3 contains 14 residues. Trimming shortened V by 7 bases and J by 1 base, and 10 bases separated the two germline ends. The germline gives CDR1 WNHNN, CDR2 SYGVQD (reference sequence).

This sequence joins TRBV6-5 and TRBJ1-3; 9 positions match TRBD1. CDR3 length equals 15 residues. The germline gives CDR1 MNHEY, CDR2 SVGAGI. Trimming cost V 5 bases and J 6 bases; bases outside gene matches: 8. The CDR3 is CASSRTGTGINTIYF. The CDR3 coding sequence is TGTGCCAGCAGTCGTACCGGGACAGGGATAAACACCATATATTTT.

The genes are TRBV9 and TRBJ1-1, with 12 bases fitting TRBD1. V shed 3 bases, J shed 5 bases, and the junction held 14 bases outside the gene matches. In germline, CDR1 is SGDLS, CDR2 YYNGEE. The CDR3 is 18 residues long. The DNA of the CDR3 is TGTGCCAGCAGCGCCCTTTCCGGGACAGGGGGCGCGAGGACTGAAGCTTTCTTT. The encoded protein is CASSALSGTGGARTEAFF.

The chain links TRBV5-1 to TRBJ1-1; D uncertain. Germline V gene data show CDR1 as SGHRS and CDR2 as YFSETQ. Deletions cut 0 bases from V and 4 bases from J, with 10 bases between. The CDR3 runs to 14 residues. The CDR3 spells CASSLGQDFTEAFF. The CDR3 DNA sequence: TGCGCCAGCAGCTTGGGGCAGGACTTCACTGAAGCTTTCTTT.

This sequence joins TRBV15 and TRBJ2-4; TRBD2 might be the D (6 bases). Germline V gene sequence: CDR1 LNHNV, CDR2 YYDKDF (reference sequence). V gave up 1 base and J gave up 7 bases, with 14 bases separating them. The CDR3 is 15 amino acids. The CDR3 nucleotides read TGTGCCACCAGCAGAGTAGGAGGGGTGGGGAACATTCAGTACTTC. Protein: CATSRVGGVGNIQYF.

This clone occurred a few times. The chain joins TRBV30 to TRBJ1-2, with D possibly TRBD1 on 6 matching bases. The V gene's germline CDR1 is GTSNPN and CDR2 SVGIG (reference sequence). CDR3 size: 13 residues. V shed 3 bases and J shed 4 bases, with 12 bases lying between them. The CDR3 here is CAWSATRGYGYTF. The CDR3 DNA reads as TGTGCCTGGAGCGCCACCAGGGGCTATGGCTACACCTTC.

The chain has TRBV7-2 and TRBJ1-2, with 8 bases fitting TRBD1. The germline CDR1 and CDR2 sequences are SGHTA and FQGNSA. The CDR3 is 15 residues long. V lost 5 bases and J lost 2; bases outside the gene matches: 7. CDR3 residues: CASSGFDRGNYGYTF. In DNA form, the CDR3 reads TGTGCCAGCAGCGGATTTGACAGGGGCAACTATGGCTACACCTTC.

The CDR3 protein is CASSLEGEGSYGYTF. The CDR3 nucleotides read TGTGCCAGCAGCTTAGAAGGGGAGGGATCCTATGGCTACACCTTC. The V gene is TRBV7-6, the J gene TRBJ1-2; tentatively, D is TRBD1 (5 bases). Per germline, CDR1 SGHVS and CDR2 FNYEAQ. The CDR3 extends over 15 amino acids. Trimming took 1 base from V and 4 from J, leaving 13 bases between them.

Of note for this clone: Different DNA sequences within this sample yield the same CDR3. The rearrangement uses TRBV6-1 and TRBJ1-1; D is undetermined. The CDR3 has 14 amino acids. V was shortened by 2 bases and J by 0 bases, with 7 bases between the two germline ends. The germline V gene has CDR1 MNHNS and CDR2 SASEGT. CDR3 nucleotides: TGTGCCAGCAGTGAATGGGCAGTGAACACTGAAGCTTTCTTT. Translated, it gives CASSEWAVNTEAFF.

The chain employs TRBV6-1 and TRBJ2-7; tentatively, D is TRBD2 (6 bases). The CDR3 loop spans 16 amino acids. Per the germline V gene, CDR1 is MNHNS and CDR2 is SASEGT. V was trimmed by 1 base and J by 6 bases, leaving 19 bases between them. Here the CDR3 reads CASSEVGYGGGGEQYF. The CDR3 DNA reads as TGTGCCAGCAGTGAAGTAGGGTACGGGGGAGGCGGCGAGCAGTACTTC.

V gene TRBV7-8 combines with J gene TRBJ2-4; TRBD1 might be the D (6 bases). Per germline, CDR1 SGHVS and CDR2 FQNEAQ. CDR3 length: 15 residues. V lost 3 bases and J 8 bases, leaving 17 bases between the germline ends. The CDR3: CASSLGTGFTDIQYF. As DNA, the CDR3 is TGTGCCAGCAGCTTGGGTACAGGGTTCACGGACATTCAGTACTTC. The full variable domain, its missing parts supplied by reference TRBV7-8 and TRBJ2-4, is GAGVSQSPRYKVAKRGQDVALRCDPISGHVSLFWYQQALGQGPEFLTYFQNEAQLDKSGLPSDRFFAERPEGSVSTLKIQRTQQEDSAVYLCASSLGTGFTDIQYFGAGTRLSVL.